The clone carrying this TCR beta chain was picked up a small number of times. Its matching antigen is unknown. The sample is drawn from a study of T-cell memory formation after mild COVID-19. Overall study results and limits: Clones that contracted from day 15 to 85 were balanced CD4/CD8, while later expanders leaned CD4+.

From the 5' RACE reads, TCRdb called clonotypes with MiXCR, one entry per CDR3 protein. The table records roughly 620,000 distinct CDR3 sequences, about 20% of them present only once. Losses at the gene ends were 0 bases for V and 7 bases for J; bases not matched to a gene: 2. This CDR3 spans 16 amino acids. Germline values: CDR1 MNHEY, CDR2 SMNVEV (reference sequence). V usage is TRBV27 and J usage is TRBJ2-2; 13 nucleotides agree with TRBD2. This sequence originates from an adult woman who had mild COVID-19 (a few samples of this study predate the infection). Cell type and time point are not known. Sequenced input: PBMCs or a T cell subset sorted from them (not recorded which). As DNA, the CDR3 is TGTGCCAGCAGTTTATCGACTAGCGGGGGGCTCGGGGAGCTGTTTTTT. Translating it yields CASSLSTSGGLGELFF.